Detailed here is one T cell receptor beta chain. No antigen is known for it. Some clones are missing from TCRdb's copy, which holds only in-frame ones; the method was immunoSEQ multiplex PCR. Of roughly 50,000 clones in the sample, around 90% were seen once. These data originate in a study of cytomegalovirus exposure and HLA in healthy donors. The donors were part of the 120-subject validation cohort, which stood apart from the 666-subject first cohort. The CDR3 contains 14 residues. Deletions cut 4 bases from V and 6 bases from J, with 15 bases between. From germline, CDR1 is MDHEN and CDR2 SYDVKM. Overall study results and limits: A few of the chains that were CMV-associated were confirmed in vitro to be specific for CMV antigens. Altogether, about 160 TCR beta chains were recorded as cytomegalovirus-associated.

The chain couples TRBV28 to TRBJ1-2; D gene uncertain. The sequence was collected from a woman under 30 in good health and CMV-seropositive. The sequenced sample was PBMCs. CDR3 in DNA: TGTGCCAGCAGTTCGAACCGCCCGGAGAATGGCTACACCTTC. Protein product: CASSSNRPENGYTF.